This T cell receptor beta chain was captured in a study of identical twins. This clonotype was counted between two and nine times. What it recognizes is unknown. The study's findings and limits: Abundant beta clonotypes from cord blood bore fewer insertions; memory repertoires lacked this pattern.

V shed 0 bases, J shed 7 bases, and the junction held 7 bases outside the gene matches. CDR3 length: 16 residues. Per germline, CDR1 SGHRS and CDR2 YFSETQ. A single record per CDR3 protein comes from TCRdb applying MiXCR to the 5' RACE reads. The table lists 250,000 to 350,000 distinct CDR3 sequences, 8% to 9.5% of them singletons. The sample also formed part of further work on yellow fever vaccine responses in identical twins.

The TCR sequence derives from a woman between 18 and 30 years old in good health. The chain carries TRBV5-1 and TRBJ2-3, with 11 bases fitting TRBD2. The specimen sequenced was CD8+ T cells sorted from blood. The CDR3 reads CASSLDLAGGLHTQYF. CDR3 nucleotides: TGCGCCAGCAGCTTGGATCTAGCGGGGGGCCTACATACGCAGTATTTT.